This T cell receptor beta chain is drawn from a study of metastatic and nonmetastatic thyroid tumors. Findings of the study overall: The reported finding was significantly higher TCR beta diversity in malignant thyroid tumors relative to benign nodules, in blood and tumor.

With MiXCR, TCRdb reprocessed the PCR reads. The sample holds 36,000 or so clones; 33% are singletons and the top ten take 15% to 20%. Turning to this clone: The target antigen is unknown.

There were no patients who had received any treatment before thyroid surgery. Germline CDR1 and CDR2: SGHAT and FQNNGV. V was trimmed by 2 bases and J by 3 bases, leaving 20 bases between them. This CDR3 comprises 17 residues. The rearrangement uses TRBV11-2 and TRBJ2-7; D remains unclear. This sequence originates from a female donor with papillary thyroid cancer or a benign thyroid nodule (not recorded which). Some clones in this sample may be carry-over from other donors' samples. Sample: tumor tissue. This CDR3 reads CASSLSSGLGPSYEQYF. CDR3 nucleotides: TGTGCCAGCAGCTTATCTTCCGGATTAGGGCCAAGCTACGAGCAGTACTTC.